These 15 T cell receptor beta chains were sequenced from one sample in a study of cytomegalovirus exposure and HLA in healthy donors. PCR used 60 Vbeta primers and 13 Jbeta primers. The method was immunoSEQ multiplex PCR; TCRdb's version includes in-frame clones alone and lacks a portion of them. In the table there are 200,000 or so clones, 82% of which are singletons. The source material was PBMCs. Receptor source: a boy younger than 10 in good health and CMV-seronegative.

V gene TRBV9 combines with J gene TRBJ2-3, with D perhaps matching TRBD2 (6 bases). There are 15 residues in the CDR3. Germline V lookup: CDR1 SGDLS, CDR2 YYNGEE. Trimming stripped 0 bases from V and 2 bases from J, with 10 bases between. The CDR3 DNA follows: TGTGCCAGCAGCGTAGGCGGGGTGGTCACAGATACGCAGTATTTT. This translates into CASSVGGVVTDTQYF.

This rearrangement joins TRBV27 to TRBJ2-3; D is ambiguous. V lost 1 base to trimming and J lost 1 base, with 3 bases between them. Germline assignment: CDR1 MNHEY and CDR2 SMNVEV (reference sequence). The CDR3 is 13 residues long. The chain's CDR3 is CASSLLGTDTQYF. The CDR3 DNA follows: TGTGCCAGCAGTTTATTAGGCACAGATACGCAGTATTTT.

The chain couples TRBV2 to TRBJ2-1; TRBD2 matches at 11 bases. Germline CDR1 and CDR2: SNHLY and FYNNEI. This CDR3 comprises 17 residues. Trimming cost V 2 bases and J 0 bases; bases outside gene matches: 3. CDR3 sequence reads: CASSESSGGSSYNEQFF. The CDR3 nucleotides read TGTGCCAGCAGTGAATCTAGCGGGGGGAGCTCCTACAATGAGCAGTTCTTC.

This chain links TRBV7-9 with TRBJ1-1; TRBD1 might be the D (5 bases). Germline V gene sequence: CDR1 SEHNR, CDR2 FQNEAQ (reference sequence). V lost 5 bases and J lost 5, with 9 bases in between. There are 12 residues in the CDR3. The CDR3 loop is CASSRGTTEAFF. CDR3 bases: TGTGCCAGCAGCCGGGGGACGACTGAAGCTTTCTTT.

The genes are TRBV6-6 and TRBJ2-2; 10 bases map to TRBD1. The CDR3 length is 16 residues. Germline V gene data show CDR1 as MNHNY and CDR2 as SVGAGI (reference sequence). V was pared by 6 bases and J by 3 bases, with 7 bases of the junction left unmatched. CDR3 in DNA: TGTGCCAGCAGACCCTCCGGGACAGGGGACACCGGGGAGCTGTTTTTT. This encodes CASRPSGTGDTGELFF.

The chain joins TRBV11-2 to TRBJ2-5; 7 bases line up with TRBD1. CDR1 and CDR2 (germline): SGHAT, FQNNGV. The V gene end was trimmed by 5 bases and the J gene end by 3 bases; junction bases not matched to a gene: 6. The CDR3 is 14 residues long. DNA for the CDR3: TGTGCCAGCAGCCTTCCCGGGACAGAAGAGACCCAGTACTTC. Its translation is CASSLPGTEETQYF.

This chain joins TRBV6-5 and TRBJ1-5; TRBD1 might be the D (6 bases). CDR1 is MNHEY and CDR2 is SVGAGI in the germline V gene. This CDR3 has 14 amino acids. V was clipped by 10 bases and J by 9 bases, with 22 bases between them. The CDR3 spells CANLRDNRPRPQHF. The DNA for the CDR3 is TGTGCCAACCTCCGGGACAATCGACCCAGGCCCCAGCATTTT.

This clone was found a few times. This sequence joins TRBV5-4 and TRBJ2-1, with a possible D match to TRBD2 (6 bases). Germline V gene sequence: CDR1 SGHNT, CDR2 YYREEE (reference sequence). Trimming took off 4 bases at V and 7 bases at J, with 18 bases between the two ends. This CDR3 spans 15 amino acids. CDR3 protein: CASSEGLAPGNEQFF. CDR3 nucleotide sequence: TGTGCCAGCAGCGAGGGGCTAGCGCCGGGGAATGAGCAGTTCTTC.

The rearrangement joins TRBV28 to TRBJ1-2, with D perhaps matching TRBD1 (6 bases). V was cut by 4 bases and J by 3 bases, with 12 bases left in between. CDR3 size: 14 residues. CDR1 is MDHEN and CDR2 is SYDVKM in the germline V gene. CDR3 nucleotides: TGTGCCAGCAGTTCGAATACAGGGTACTATGGCTACACCTTC. Translated, it gives CASSSNTGYYGYTF.

V and J are TRBV6-6 and TRBJ2-5, with a tentative D call TRBD2 (5 bases). Germline CDR1 and CDR2: MNHNY and SVGAGI (reference sequence). This CDR3 is built from 15 residues. V lost 2 bases and J lost 8, with 18 bases in between. The CDR3 nucleotides are TGTGCCAGCAGTTACGGATCGGGCGCGGGTTCTACCCAGTACTTC. Translated: CASSYGSGAGSTQYF.

This clone came up a few times. The rearrangement uses TRBV4-1 and TRBJ1-2; TRBD1 matches 9 bases. CDR3 size: 14 residues. Germline CDR1 reads MGHRA; CDR2 reads YSYEKL. V dropped 4 bases and J dropped 5; count of bases not matched to a gene: 5. CDR3 loop: CASSPMTGGYGYTF. CDR3 nucleotides: TGCGCCAGCAGCCCTATGACAGGGGGGTATGGCTACACCTTC.

The chain combines TRBV18 with TRBJ1-2, with D possibly being TRBD1 (5 bases). This CDR3 is 17 amino acids long. CDR1 and CDR2 from the germline V gene are KGHSH and LQKENI. Trimming cost V 5 bases and J 4 bases, with 23 bases left between them. The CDR3 coding sequence is TGTGCCAGCTCAGGTGGGACGCCGGGACTGATGGGCTATGGCTACACCTTC. Encoded protein: CASSGGTPGLMGYGYTF.

The chain recombines TRBV18 with TRBJ1-5; 9 bases match TRBD1. The trim removed 0 bases at V and 0 bases at J, leaving 15 bases unmatched. This CDR3 is built from 21 residues. Germline values: CDR1 KGHSH, CDR2 LQKENI. The CDR3: CASSPPIPWDRVGGSNQPQHF. In nucleotides, the CDR3 is TGTGCCAGCTCACCACCGATTCCCTGGGACAGGGTAGGGGGTAGCAATCAGCCCCAGCATTTT.

The rearrangement joins TRBV27 to TRBJ2-7; 11 nucleotides line up with TRBD1. The CDR3 spans 16 residues. The V segment lost 1 base and the J segment 4 bases; nucleotides outside the gene matches: 6. Germline CDR1 MNHEY, CDR2 SMNVEV (reference sequence). The CDR3 is CASSLWVGQGAYEQYF. The CDR3 bases are TGTGCCAGCAGTTTATGGGTCGGACAGGGGGCTTACGAGCAGTACTTC.

This chain links TRBV9 with TRBJ2-7; tentatively, D is TRBD1 (5 bases). This CDR3 is built from 13 residues. Germline V gene sequence: CDR1 SGDLS, CDR2 YYNGEE. V shed 3 bases and J shed 3 bases, with 10 bases lying between them. The CDR3 loop is CASSGIRVYEQYF. CDR3 sequence (DNA): TGTGCCAGCAGCGGAATCAGGGTCTACGAGCAGTACTTC.